Below, 17 T cell receptor beta chains from the same sample are listed, as sequenced in a study of T cell responses to AZD1222 COVID-19 vaccine. The data were produced by immunoSEQ multiplex PCR, yet TCRdb's version contains in-frame clones alone and is incomplete. The repertoire holds approximately 190,000 clones, with over 85% as singletons. The material was peripheral blood, obtained 28 days after the second AZD1222 dose. These receptors were collected from an adult who received the AZD1222 COVID-19 vaccine.

V and J are TRBV19 and TRBJ1-2; possible D gene TRBD1, 5 bases. V was trimmed by 7 bases and J by 8 bases, leaving 20 bases between them. The CDR3 sequence is 14 residues long. Germline values: CDR1 LNHDA, CDR2 SQIVND (reference sequence). CDR3 DNA sequence: TGTGCCAGTACCGCAGGGAGATCTTTCGGGGGCTACACCTTC. Residues: CASTAGRSFGGYTF.

This clone appeared once. This CDR3 is also generated by other DNA sequences in the sample. This chain joins TRBV7-9 and TRBJ1-5; D gene unclear. Trimming removed 5 bases at V and 1 base at J, with 9 bases between. This CDR3 contains 14 residues. CDR1 and CDR2 from the germline V gene are SEHNR and FQNEAQ (reference sequence). CDR3 sequence (DNA): TGTGCCAGCAGCCCGGGTGGAAGCAATCAGCCCCAGCATTTT. This gives the protein CASSPGGSNQPQHF.

In this sample, this clone turned up once. The chain joins TRBV7-8 to TRBJ2-3; 11 bases line up with TRBD2. Germline loops: CDR1 SGHVS, CDR2 FQNEAQ. J was trimmed by 0 bases and V by 5 bases; bases with no gene match: 4. CDR3 length equals 16 residues. The chain's CDR3 is CASSQRTSGSTDTQYF. Written as DNA, the CDR3 is TGTGCCAGCAGCCAAAGGACTAGCGGGAGCACAGATACGCAGTATTTT.

This clone was counted a single time. The rearrangement joins TRBV10-3 to TRBJ2-6; D might be TRBD1 or TRBD2, each matching 5 bases. The V and J ends lost 7 bases and 0 bases respectively, with 7 bases between them. CDR1 ENHRY and CDR2 SYGVKD come from the germline V gene. There are 14 residues in the CDR3. CDR3 sequence (DNA): TGTGCCATCAAGGGGAGCTCTGGGGCCAACGTCCTGACTTTC. This gives the protein CAIKGSSGANVLTF.

The V call is TRBV27, the J call TRBJ1-1, with 7 bases identical to TRBD1. CDR3 size: 16 residues. Germline V lookup: CDR1 MNHEY, CDR2 SMNVEV (reference sequence). V gave up 4 bases and J gave up 5 bases; unmatched junction bases: 13. The CDR3 loop reads CASSSSRQGPTTEAFF. CDR3 coding DNA: TGTGCCAGCAGTTCCTCCCGACAGGGCCCAACGACTGAAGCTTTCTTT.

V usage is TRBV29-1 and J usage is TRBJ1-6; perhaps TRBD1 as D (6 bases). Germline V gene sequence: CDR1 SQVTM, CDR2 ANQGSEA. V shed 7 bases and J shed 7 bases, with 14 bases lying between them. This CDR3 is built from 13 residues. The CDR3 bases are TGCAGCGCCCGTCGGACAGACAATTCACCCCTCCACTTT. It yields the protein CSARRTDNSPLHF. The entire variable domain, with the rest obtained from reference TRBV29-1 and TRBJ1-6, is as follows: SAVISQKPSRDICQRGTSLTIQCQVDSQVTMMFWYRQQPGQSLTLIATANQGSEATYESGFVIDKFPISRPNLTFSTLTVSNMSPEDSSIYLCSARRTDNSPLHFGNGTRLTVT.

J is TRBJ1-1 and V is TRBV24-1; no firm D call. The CDR3 is 13 residues long. Germline V lookup: CDR1 KGHDR, CDR2 SFDVKD. Between the trimmed V and J ends, which lost 2 bases and 1 base, there was a span of 4 bases. The DNA for the CDR3 is TGTGCCACCAGTGATTCCTCGAACACTGAAGCTTTCTTT. Its translation is CATSDSSNTEAFF.

V is TRBV18 and J is TRBJ1-1; D ambiguous. Per germline, CDR1 KGHSH and CDR2 LQKENI. Deletions cut 1 base from V and 4 bases from J, with 13 bases between. The CDR3 loop spans 15 amino acids. The CDR3 loop reads CASSPQSSGSTEAFF. The CDR3 DNA is TGTGCCAGCTCACCACAAAGCTCGGGGAGCACTGAAGCTTTCTTT. Using reference TRBV18 and TRBJ1-1 for the parts outside the CDR3, the full variable domain is NAGVMQNPRHLVRRRGQEARLRCSPMKGHSHVYWYRQLPEEGLKFMVYLQKENIIDESGMPKERFSAEFPKEGPSILRIQQVVRGDSAAYFCASSPQSSGSTEAFFGQGTRLTVV.

The chain has TRBV12-3 or TRBV12-4 and TRBJ1-3; no firm D call. Trimming cost V 3 bases and J 4 bases, with 4 bases left between them. The CDR3 extends over 12 amino acids. The CDR3 coding sequence is TGTGCCAGCAGTTTGAGGGGAAACACCATATATTTT. It yields the protein CASSLRGNTIYF.

The CDR3 protein is CSEPRDKIYEQYF. DNA for the CDR3: TGCAGCGAGCCCCGGGACAAGATCTACGAGCAGTACTTC. The chain recombines TRBV29-1 with TRBJ2-7; a possible D gene is TRBD1 (6 bases). Germline V gene data show CDR1 as SQVTM and CDR2 as ANQGSEA. V lost 7 bases and J 3 bases, leaving 16 bases between the germline ends. The CDR3 covers 13 residues.

The genes are TRBV7-2 and TRBJ2-5; D remains ambiguous. V lost 5 bases and J lost 1, with 11 bases in between. Germline lookup yields CDR1 SGHTA and CDR2 FQGNSA. CDR3 length equals 14 residues. This CDR3 is CASSPTSIQETQYF. The DNA of the CDR3 is TGTGCCAGCAGCCCGACAAGTATCCAAGAGACCCAGTACTTC. The entire variable domain, with the rest obtained from reference TRBV7-2 and TRBJ2-5, is as follows: GAGVSQSPSNKVTEKGKDVELRCDPISGHTALYWYRQSLGQGLEFLIYFQGNSAPDKSGLPSDRFSAERTGGSVSTLTIQRTQQEDSAVYLCASSPTSIQETQYFGPGTRLLVL.

This chain uses TRBV6-1 with TRBJ1-5, with 8 positions matching TRBD1. The junction had 6 bases not matched to a gene; V was cut back by 1 base and J by 10 bases. Per the germline V gene, CDR1 is MNHNS and CDR2 is SASEGT. This CDR3 contains 14 residues. CDR3 amino acids: CASSEVDRVKPQHF. The CDR3 nucleotides are TGTGCCAGCAGTGAAGTGGACAGGGTCAAACCCCAGCATTTT.

V is TRBV6-4 and J is TRBJ2-1; D ambiguous. Germline V gene sequence: CDR1 MRHNA, CDR2 SNTAGT. There are 14 residues in the CDR3. V shed 0 bases and J shed 9 bases, with 12 bases lying between them. The CDR3 nucleotides are TGTGCCAGCAGTGACTCTTGGCTATCTCTTGAGCAGTTCTTC. It translates to CASSDSWLSLEQFF.

This clone was observed a single time. The chain recombines TRBV5-6 with TRBJ1-1, with D uncertain. There are 13 residues in the CDR3. Germline V gene sequence: CDR1 SGHDT, CDR2 YYEEEE. Trimming stripped 2 bases from V and 5 bases from J, with 10 bases between. The CDR3 here is CASSFGNPTEAFF. CDR3 nucleotide sequence: TGTGCCAGCAGCTTCGGGAATCCAACTGAAGCTTTCTTT.

The CDR3 here is CATRGQGEDREDTEAFF. The CDR3 DNA is TGTGCCACCAGGGGACAGGGGGAAGATAGGGAGGACACTGAAGCTTTCTTT. This chain uses TRBV24-1 with TRBJ1-1; 11 nucleotides align to TRBD1. The germline CDR1 and CDR2 sequences are KGHDR and SFDVKD. There are 17 residues in the CDR3. With V trimmed by 7 bases and J by 3 bases, 12 bases remained unmatched.

The chain couples TRBV3-1 (or the pseudogene TRBV3-2) to TRBJ2-3; D tentatively fits TRBD1 or TRBD2 (5 bases each). The CDR3 is made up of 13 amino acids. Germline CDR1 and CDR2: LGHDT and YNNKEL (reference sequence). Trimming took off 4 bases at V and 4 bases at J, with 9 bases between the two ends. CDR3 nucleotides: TGTGCCAGCAGCCTCGGGGCTTCAGATACGCAGTATTTT. It yields the protein CASSLGASDTQYF.

The genes are TRBV7-8 and TRBJ1-5; 9 nucleotides line up with TRBD1. J gave up 9 bases and V 5 bases, and 20 bases lay outside the gene matches. This CDR3 has 18 amino acids. Germline lookup yields CDR1 SGHVS and CDR2 FQNEAQ. In DNA form, the CDR3 reads TGTGCCAGCAGCCCCAAAAGACTTTGGGGACAGGGTCGTACGCCCCAGCATTTT. It codes for CASSPKRLWGQGRTPQHF.